These T cell receptor beta chains were read from a single sample in a study of shared clonotypes between healthy human individuals. Assay used: immunoSEQ multiplex PCR; TCRdb lists only in-frame clones, some missing. The data contain about 2 million clones, 90% to 95% of them singletons. The sequenced sample was naive CD4+ T cells sorted from blood. These receptors were taken from a young man in good health. CDR3s include the opening cysteine and the closing phenylalanine or tryptophan. D genes are given only for firm matches. Clone size is stated in some rows and not others, as once, few, many or a class when expanded.

D gene	clone size	V gene	J gene	CDR3 DNA	CDR3 protein
.	few	TRBV6-5	TRBJ2-5	TGTGCCAGCAGTTACTCTCCAGCGGCGGGTCAAGAGACCCAGTACTTC	CASSYSPAAGQETQYF
.	.	TRBV7-8	TRBJ2-7	TGTGCCAGCAGCTTAGTACAGGGAATGGCCTACGAGCAGTACTTC	CASSLVQGMAYEQYF
TRBD1	.	TRBV5-1	TRBJ2-5	TGCGCCAGCAGCCAGGACAGGGGGCAAGAGACCCAGTACTTC	CASSQDRGQETQYF
.	.	TRBV4-3	TRBJ1-3	TGCGCCAGCAGCCAAACAAGGGACACCATATATTTT	CASSQTRDTIYF
.	once	TRBV7-9	TRBJ2-5	TGTGCCAGCAGCTTATCTCCAGAGACCCAGTACTTC	CASSLSPETQYF
TRBD2	.	TRBV14	TRBJ2-7	TGTGCCAGCAGCCAGTTAGCGGGAGTGGTGATCTACGAGCAGTACTTC	CASSQLAGVVIYEQYF
.	.	TRBV6-6	TRBJ1-3	TGTGCCAGCAGTTACATGGAGTCTGGAAACACCATATATTTT	CASSYMESGNTIYF
.	.	TRBV5-4	TRBJ2-1	TGTGCCAGCAGGCGACTAGACCCGAGCTCCTACAATGAGCAGTTCTTC	CASRRLDPSSYNEQFF
TRBD2	.	TRBV30	TRBJ2-2	TGTGCCTGGAGCCGACTAGCGGGAGTAGTCAGCGGGGAGCTGTTTTTT	CAWSRLAGVVSGELFF
.	.	TRBV27	TRBJ1-1	TGTGCCAGCAGTTCCTTTCAGGGGAGCACTGAAGCTTTCTTT	CASSSFQGSTEAFF
TRBD2	once	TRBV14	TRBJ2-3	TGTGCCAGCAGCGCTCTAGCGGGAGGGCCAGATACGCAGTATTTT	CASSALAGGPDTQYF
TRBD1	.	TRBV10-2	TRBJ1-2	TGCGCCAGCAGCCCCGACAGGGCCTCTGGCTACACCTTC	CASSPDRASGYTF
TRBD1	.	TRBV30	TRBJ1-4	TGTGCCTGGAGGGGACAGGGGCTATTCCCTGCAACTAATGAAAAACTGTTTTTT	CAWRGQGLFPATNEKLFF
.	.	TRBV19	TRBJ1-2	TGTGCCAGTAGTCCTTTTGGGCAGGGAGCCTATGGCTACACCTTC	CASSPFGQGAYGYTF
.	.	TRBV10-3	TRBJ1-3	TGTGCCATCAGTGAGCTGGCCTCTGGAAACACCATATATTTT	CAISELASGNTIYF